The source of this T cell receptor beta chain is a study of OX40 agonist ivuxolimab in advanced cancers. The wider study: In this trial design, patients received ivuxolimab intravenously at 0.01 to 10 mg/kg every 2 weeks.

Excluded were patients having autoimmune disease history or systemic immunosuppression. The investigators sampled blood at baseline, at cycle 4 day 1, and at cycle 7 day 1. This clone has only a few counts. The repertoire was sequenced with immunoSEQ multiplex PCR; TCRdb's copy has only in-frame clones and lacks some. This repertoire shows roughly 69,000 clones, around 90% found once; its top ten account for more than 0.85%. CDR1 and CDR2 (germline): GTSNPN, SVGIG (reference sequence). The CDR3 totals 13 residues. V was shortened by 0 bases and J by 1 base, with 6 bases between the two germline ends. The input for sequencing was CD4+ or CD8+ T cells sorted from blood, taken in a trial of the OX40 agonist ivuxolimab. The chain links TRBV30 to TRBJ1-1; no reliable D call. The source of this sequence is an adult with an advanced solid tumor such as melanoma, head and neck, liver or kidney cancer. In nucleotides, the CDR3 is TGTGCCTGGAGTGTCACACCGAACACTGAAGCTTTCTTT. This codes for CAWSVTPNTEAFF. Full variable domain (outside the CDR3, taken from reference TRBV30 and TRBJ1-1): SQTIHQWPATLVQPVGSPLSLECTVEGTSNPNLYWYRQAAGRGLQLLFYSVGIGQISSEVPQNLSASRPQDRQFILSSKKLLLSDSGFYLCAWSVTPNTEAFFGQGTRLTVV.